This T cell receptor beta chain emerged from a study of T cells in Graves' hyperthyroidism and ophthalmopathy. Amplified TCR beta CDR3 regions came from RNA transcripts. The TCR CDR3 first-round RT-PCR relied on the HTBI primer set. TCRdb processed the multiplex PCR reads anew with MiXCR; each CDR3 protein has one entry. The table includes 500,000 to 800,000 distinct CDR3 sequences, roughly 46% detected once. The study excluded patients with uncontrolled infection, other autoimmune disease, pregnancy or lactation. Trimming left V 6 bases short and J 2 bases short, with 14 bases between. Germline loops: CDR1 SEHNR, CDR2 FQNEAQ (reference sequence). The CDR3 runs 14 residues.

This clonotype was obtained from an adult man with Graves' disease, either hyperthyroidism or ophthalmopathy (not recorded which). Material for sequencing was peripheral blood or thyroid tissue (not recorded which). The genes are TRBV7-9 and TRBJ2-7, with D possibly matching TRBD1 (7 bases). The CDR3 DNA reads as TGTGCCAGCAGAAGAACAGGGGAGGCCTACGAGCAGTACTTC. It translates to CASRRTGEAYEQYF.